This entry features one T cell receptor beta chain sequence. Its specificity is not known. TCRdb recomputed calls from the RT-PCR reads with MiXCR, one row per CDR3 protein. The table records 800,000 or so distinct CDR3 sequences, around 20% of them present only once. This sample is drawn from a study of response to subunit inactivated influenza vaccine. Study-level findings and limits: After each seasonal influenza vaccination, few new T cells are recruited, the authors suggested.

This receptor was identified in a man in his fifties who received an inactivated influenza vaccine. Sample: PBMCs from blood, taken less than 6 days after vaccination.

The chain's CDR3 is CASSEVTPRRETQYF. Written as DNA, the CDR3 is TGTGCCAGCAGTGAAGTCACCCCAAGGAGAGAGACCCAGTACTTC. V is TRBV6-1 and J is TRBJ2-5; no clear D. Trimming pared 1 base from V and 4 bases from J, leaving 13 bases between. CDR3 length: 15 residues. CDR1 MNHNS and CDR2 SASEGT come from the germline V gene.